The subject of this entry is one TCR beta chain. Its antigen is not identified. This sample is part of a study of CXCR3-negative and CXCR3-positive naive CD8 T cells. Study as a whole: Every library held about 1.5 +/- 0.3 million TRB reads, and the total came to some 130 million.

Carrying UMI labels, the TRB cDNA libraries were prepared through 5' RACE. Reanalyzing the 5' RACE reads, TCRdb keeps one entry per CDR3 protein, without DNA. Its listing shows fewer than 90,000 distinct CDR3 sequences. Study-level points and caveats: Cryopreservation partially decreased CXCR3 expression, and most assays used fresh PBMCs. Naive cells that were CXCR3-positive had more hydrophobic TRB CDR3s (compared with CXCR3-negative naive cells).

Cells classed as naive CD8+ T cells were CD45RO-CCR7+CD27+CD95-. CDR1 and CDR2 from the germline V gene are SGHRS and YFSETQ. The CDR3 has 16 residues. The chain is built from TRBV5-1 and TRBJ2-2. The source is a human donor in good health. Some clones in this sample may be carry-over from other donors' samples. Sequenced sample: naive CXCR3+ CD8+ T cells from blood. Subset denoted: CD45RO-CCR7+CD27+CD95- naive CD8+ T cells expressing CXCR3 (TNR3+). The chain's CDR3 is CASSFDDRGNTGELFF.